The rows below give T cell receptor beta chains drawn from one sample of a study of blood T cells in healthy people across ages. TCRdb processed the 5' RACE reads anew with MiXCR; each CDR3 protein has one entry. Among 270,000 or so distinct CDR3 sequences listed, 25% to 30% were seen once. Sequences were obtained from blood. The receptors were gathered from a woman in her seventies in good health. Both conserved end residues are part of each CDR3. Fields, in order: D gene, clone size, J gene, V gene, CDR3 protein, CDR3 DNA. D genes are given only for firm matches. The size field is filled for only some rows; it gives once, few, many or a size class.

d_gene: .
abundance: few
j_gene: TRBJ2-2
v_gene: TRBV9
CDR3aa: CASSAGTSNTGELFF
CDR3nt: TGTGCCAGCAGCGCAGGGACATCGAACACCGGGGAGCTGTTTTTT

d_gene: .
abundance: few
j_gene: TRBJ2-7
v_gene: TRBV4-2
CDR3aa: CASSQDAAHQASEQYF
CDR3nt: TGTGCCAGCAGCCAAGACGCCGCGCATCAGGCATCCGAGCAGTACTTC

d_gene: TRBD2
abundance: .
j_gene: TRBJ2-2
v_gene: TRBV7-2
CDR3aa: CASSTPAGGFSGELFF
CDR3nt: TGTGCCAGCAGCACACCAGCGGGGGGGTTTTCCGGGGAGCTGTTTTTT

d_gene: .
abundance: few
j_gene: TRBJ1-5
v_gene: TRBV10-3
CDR3aa: CAISEKGGSNQPQHF
CDR3nt: TGTGCCATCAGTGAAAAGGGAGGTAGCAATCAGCCCCAGCATTTT

d_gene: .
abundance: few
j_gene: TRBJ2-1
v_gene: TRBV19
CDR3aa: CASSRSSGTGYEQFF
CDR3nt: TGTGCCAGTAGTAGGTCGAGCGGAACAGGGTATGAGCAGTTCTTC

d_gene: .
abundance: few
j_gene: TRBJ2-7
v_gene: TRBV9
CDR3aa: CASSTGRVTYEQYF
CDR3nt: TGTGCCAGCAGCACAGGACGGGTAACCTACGAGCAGTACTTC

d_gene: .
abundance: .
j_gene: TRBJ2-7
v_gene: TRBV20-1
CDR3aa: CSARGVTSYEQYF
CDR3nt: TGCAGTGCTAGAGGGGTTACCTCCTACGAGCAGTACTTC

d_gene: TRBD2
abundance: .
j_gene: TRBJ2-5
v_gene: TRBV4-2
CDR3aa: CASSTSGGRETQYF
CDR3nt: TGTGCCAGTTCGACTAGCGGGGGCCGAGAGACCCAGTACTTC

d_gene: TRBD2
abundance: .
j_gene: TRBJ2-5
v_gene: TRBV20-1
CDR3aa: CSAREAGGGETQYF
CDR3nt: TGCAGTGCTAGAGAGGCGGGAGGAGGGGAGACCCAGTACTTC

d_gene: TRBD2
abundance: .
j_gene: TRBJ2-5
v_gene: TRBV28
CDR3aa: CASRGSGREKQETQYF
CDR3nt: TGTGCCAGCCGGGGGAGCGGGAGGGAGAAACAAGAGACCCAGTACTTC

d_gene: .
abundance: many
j_gene: TRBJ2-5
v_gene: TRBV6-1
CDR3aa: CASTGQVGETQYF
CDR3nt: TGTGCCAGCACCGGACAAGTGGGAGAGACCCAGTACTTC

d_gene: .
abundance: few
j_gene: TRBJ2-7
v_gene: TRBV7-8
CDR3aa: CASSSGTNPYEQYF
CDR3nt: TGTGCCAGCAGCTCCGGGACAAATCCCTACGAGCAGTACTTC

d_gene: TRBD1
abundance: few
j_gene: TRBJ1-1
v_gene: TRBV7-9
CDR3aa: CASRRQGFEAFF
CDR3nt: TGTGCCAGCAGAAGACAGGGGTTTGAAGCTTTCTTT

d_gene: .
abundance: few
j_gene: TRBJ1-1
v_gene: TRBV12-3/TRBV12-4
CDR3aa: CASSRDGAVSEAFF
CDR3nt: TGTGCCAGCAGCAGGGACGGAGCGGTATCTGAAGCTTTCTTT

d_gene: TRBD2
abundance: few
j_gene: TRBJ2-7
v_gene: TRBV20-1
CDR3aa: CSARDGTSGTPVQYF
CDR3nt: TGCAGTGCTAGAGATGGAACCAGCGGGACGCCAGTGCAGTACTTC

d_gene: .
abundance: .
j_gene: TRBJ1-3
v_gene: TRBV20-1
CDR3aa: CSANSGQSGNTVYF
CDR3nt: TGCAGTGCTAACTCCGGGCAGTCAGGAAACACCGTATATTTT

d_gene: .
abundance: .
j_gene: TRBJ2-5
v_gene: TRBV25-1
CDR3aa: CASSEGFPETQYF
CDR3nt: TGTGCCAGCAGTGAAGGATTTCCGGAGACCCAGTACTTC

d_gene: .
abundance: .
j_gene: TRBJ2-5
v_gene: TRBV6-2/TRBV6-3
CDR3aa: CASNYSGTQYF
CDR3nt: TGTGCCAGCAATTATTCCGGGACCCAGTACTTC

d_gene: TRBD2
abundance: many
j_gene: TRBJ2-1
v_gene: TRBV20-1
CDR3aa: CSAALGTSSNEQFF
CDR3nt: TGCAGTGCTGCCTTGGGGACTAGCAGCAATGAGCAGTTCTTC

d_gene: TRBD2
abundance: .
j_gene: TRBJ2-5
v_gene: TRBV20-1
CDR3aa: CSAPSGQETQYF
CDR3nt: TGCAGTGCCCCTAGCGGCCAAGAGACCCAGTACTTC

d_gene: TRBD2
abundance: .
j_gene: TRBJ2-3
v_gene: TRBV7-9
CDR3aa: CASASGSSDTQYF
CDR3nt: TGTGCCAGCGCTAGCGGGAGCTCAGATACGCAGTATTTT

d_gene: TRBD2
abundance: few
j_gene: TRBJ2-1
v_gene: TRBV28
CDR3aa: CASSQQLAGANEQFF
CDR3nt: TGTGCCAGCAGCCAGCAACTAGCGGGAGCCAATGAGCAGTTCTTC

d_gene: TRBD1
abundance: .
j_gene: TRBJ1-3
v_gene: TRBV28
CDR3aa: CASRSRQGWNTMYF
CDR3nt: TGTGCCAGCAGATCTCGACAGGGGTGGAACACCATGTATTTT

d_gene: TRBD1
abundance: few
j_gene: TRBJ2-7
v_gene: TRBV20-1
CDR3aa: CSARGTGDYEQYF
CDR3nt: TGCAGTGCTAGAGGGACAGGGGACTACGAGCAGTACTTC

d_gene: .
abundance: .
j_gene: TRBJ2-3
v_gene: TRBV14
CDR3aa: CASSQSPDTQYF
CDR3nt: TGTGCCAGCAGCCAATCCCCAGATACGCAGTATTTT

d_gene: TRBD1
abundance: few
j_gene: TRBJ2-7
v_gene: TRBV20-1
CDR3aa: CSAREPQGLGEQYF
CDR3nt: TGCAGTGCTAGAGAGCCACAGGGGCTCGGGGAGCAGTACTTC

d_gene: .
abundance: .
j_gene: TRBJ2-2
v_gene: TRBV6-5
CDR3aa: CASSYVIPTGPGGELFF
CDR3nt: TGTGCCAGCAGTTATGTCATACCGACAGGACCCGGAGGGGAGCTGTTTTTT

d_gene: .
abundance: .
j_gene: TRBJ2-1
v_gene: TRBV7-2
CDR3aa: CASSLGPQVNGQFF
CDR3nt: TGTGCCAGCAGCTTAGGCCCACAGGTTAATGGGCAGTTCTTC

d_gene: TRBD1
abundance: .
j_gene: TRBJ1-1
v_gene: TRBV6-6
CDR3aa: CASSYSPGQGLEAFF
CDR3nt: TGTGCCAGCAGTTACTCTCCGGGACAGGGCCTTGAAGCTTTCTTT

d_gene: TRBD1
abundance: .
j_gene: TRBJ1-4
v_gene: TRBV6-5
CDR3aa: CASSYRAQGAGEKLFF
CDR3nt: TGTGCCAGCAGTTACCGGGCCCAGGGGGCAGGGGAAAAACTGTTTTTT

d_gene: .
abundance: .
j_gene: TRBJ2-3
v_gene: TRBV11-2
CDR3aa: CASSPIGGVSTDTQYF
CDR3nt: TGTGCCAGCAGCCCCATCGGAGGGGTTAGCACAGATACGCAGTATTTT

d_gene: .
abundance: many
j_gene: TRBJ2-1
v_gene: TRBV7-2
CDR3aa: CASRRLSSYNEQFF
CDR3nt: TGTGCCAGCCGCCGGCTTAGCTCCTACAATGAGCAGTTCTTC

d_gene: .
abundance: .
j_gene: TRBJ1-1
v_gene: TRBV4-1
CDR3aa: CASSQSGRGIGAFF
CDR3nt: TGCGCCAGCAGCCAAAGCGGCCGCGGTATTGGAGCTTTCTTT

d_gene: .
abundance: few
j_gene: TRBJ1-4
v_gene: TRBV29-1
CDR3aa: CSVGAPGALGEKLFF
CDR3nt: TGCAGCGTTGGTGCGCCGGGGGCTCTTGGTGAAAAACTGTTTTTT

d_gene: .
abundance: .
j_gene: TRBJ2-3
v_gene: TRBV20-1
CDR3aa: CSARDPRPRGTQYF
CDR3nt: TGCAGTGCTAGAGATCCCAGGCCCCGGGGTACGCAGTATTTT

d_gene: .
abundance: .
j_gene: TRBJ1-1
v_gene: TRBV7-9
CDR3aa: CASSLGRQNTEAFF
CDR3nt: TGTGCCAGCAGCTTGGGGCGGCAGAACACTGAAGCTTTCTTT

d_gene: .
abundance: few
j_gene: TRBJ2-5
v_gene: TRBV2
CDR3aa: CASSSPGGTQYF
CDR3nt: TGTGCCAGCAGCTCCCCCGGGGGGACCCAGTACTTC

d_gene: .
abundance: few
j_gene: TRBJ1-2
v_gene: TRBV28
CDR3aa: CASSSLPGGYGYTF
CDR3nt: TGTGCCAGCAGTTCCCTCCCGGGGGGGTATGGCTACACCTTC

d_gene: .
abundance: .
j_gene: TRBJ2-2
v_gene: TRBV5-1
CDR3aa: CASSFGRPNTGELFF
CDR3nt: TGCGCCAGCAGCTTCGGCCGACCGAACACCGGGGAGCTGTTTTTT

d_gene: TRBD2
abundance: .
j_gene: TRBJ2-1
v_gene: TRBV4-1
CDR3aa: CASSQDLASGHPNEQFF
CDR3nt: TGCGCCAGCAGCCAAGATCTGGCTAGCGGGCATCCTAATGAGCAGTTCTTC

d_gene: .
abundance: .
j_gene: TRBJ2-3
v_gene: TRBV20-1
CDR3aa: CSARGANSPDTQYF
CDR3nt: TGCAGTGCTAGGGGGGCTAATAGTCCGGATACGCAGTATTTT

d_gene: TRBD2
abundance: .
j_gene: TRBJ2-2
v_gene: TRBV28
CDR3aa: CASSPSGKNTGELFF
CDR3nt: TGTGCCAGCAGCCCTAGCGGGAAGAACACCGGGGAGCTGTTTTTT

d_gene: .
abundance: few
j_gene: TRBJ1-6
v_gene: TRBV2
CDR3aa: CASSRQGVANSPLHF
CDR3nt: TGTGCCAGCAGCCGTCAGGGTGTCGCCAATTCACCCCTCCACTTT

d_gene: TRBD2
abundance: .
j_gene: TRBJ2-7
v_gene: TRBV6-5
CDR3aa: CASSGSSGTSGSWQYF
CDR3nt: TGTGCCAGCAGCGGCTCATCCGGGACTAGCGGGAGTTGGCAGTACTTC

d_gene: .
abundance: few
j_gene: TRBJ1-2
v_gene: TRBV12-3/TRBV12-4
CDR3aa: CASSPMIRGEGGYTF
CDR3nt: TGTGCCAGCAGCCCCATGATTCGGGGTGAGGGTGGCTACACCTTC

d_gene: .
abundance: once
j_gene: TRBJ1-1
v_gene: TRBV20-1
CDR3aa: CRGRRGASTEAFF
CDR3nt: TGCAGGGGGAGGAGGGGGGCGAGCACTGAAGCTTTCTTT

d_gene: TRBD2
abundance: .
j_gene: TRBJ2-4
v_gene: TRBV12-3/TRBV12-4
CDR3aa: CASTGSGRGVKNIQYF
CDR3nt: TGTGCCAGCACCGGTAGCGGGAGGGGGGTCAAAAACATTCAGTACTTC

d_gene: TRBD1
abundance: .
j_gene: TRBJ1-1
v_gene: TRBV28
CDR3aa: CASSFRGPTNTEAFF
CDR3nt: TGTGCCAGCAGTTTCAGGGGGCCTACAAACACTGAAGCTTTCTTT

d_gene: TRBD2
abundance: .
j_gene: TRBJ2-7
v_gene: TRBV28
CDR3aa: CASSSPSGSLYEQYF
CDR3nt: TGTGCCAGCAGTTCCCCTAGCGGGAGTCTATACGAGCAGTACTTC